A selection of T cell receptor beta chains follows, all from one sample in a study of blood T cells in healthy people across ages. TCRdb re-called the 5' RACE reads with MiXCR, one entry per CDR3 protein. The sample shows roughly 2 million distinct CDR3 sequences, around 48% of them seen only once. Sequenced input: blood. These receptors came from a woman between 40 and 55 years old in good health. Each CDR3 is given with its conserved first and last residue. D genes are given only for firm matches. Clone size is given for some rows only: seen once, a few or many times, or a class if the clone is expanded.

CDR3aa	CDR3nt	v_gene	abundance	d_gene	j_gene
CASSVADSSSYEQYF	TGTGCCAGCAGCGTAGCTGACAGCAGCTCCTACGAGCAGTACTTC	TRBV9	-	-	TRBJ2-7
CASTPGPYNEQFF	TGTGCCAGCACCCCCGGCCCGTACAATGAGCAGTTCTTC	TRBV12-3/TRBV12-4	-	-	TRBJ2-1
CASSLADGFRQRINTEAFF	TGCGCCAGCAGCTTGGCCGATGGATTTCGTCAGAGAATCAACACTGAAGCTTTCTTT	TRBV5-1	-	-	TRBJ1-1
CSVNRGRNEQFF	TGCAGCGTTAACAGGGGGCGAAATGAGCAGTTCTTC	TRBV29-1	-	TRBD1	TRBJ2-1
CASSYLGNYGYTF	TGTGCCAGCAGTTACTTAGGGAACTATGGCTACACCTTC	TRBV6-5	-	-	TRBJ1-2
CASSPPGTHGSTDTQYF	TGTGCCAGCAGTCCCCCAGGGACCCATGGGAGCACAGATACGCAGTATTTT	TRBV12-3/TRBV12-4	-	-	TRBJ2-3
CATASQTSGVNEQFF	TGCGCCACCGCTAGCCAAACTAGCGGGGTCAATGAGCAGTTCTTC	TRBV5-1	-	TRBD2	TRBJ2-1
CASSQDWGGFENTQYF	TGCGCCAGCAGCCAAGATTGGGGGGGATTCGAGAATACGCAGTATTTT	TRBV4-1	-	TRBD2	TRBJ2-3
CASSRAPTGSNQPQHF	TGCGCCAGCAGCCGAGCACCCACAGGGAGCAATCAGCCCCAGCATTTT	TRBV4-1	few	-	TRBJ1-5
CASSQDWRPSSYNEQFF	TGCGCCAGCAGCCAAGATTGGCGGCCGAGCTCCTACAATGAGCAGTTCTTC	TRBV4-3	-	-	TRBJ2-1
CASSVGQPQETQYF	TGCGCCAGCAGCGTGGGACAGCCACAAGAGACCCAGTACTTC	TRBV5-1	-	TRBD1	TRBJ2-5
CASSYPRPVASTDTQYF	TGTGCCAGCAGTTACCCTCGGCCAGTTGCTAGCACAGATACGCAGTATTTT	TRBV6-2/TRBV6-3	-	-	TRBJ2-3
CASSFPTVAPNYGYTF	TGTGCCAGCAGCTTCCCGACAGTCGCCCCTAACTATGGCTACACCTTC	TRBV7-9	once	-	TRBJ1-2
CSAYLAAYNEQFF	TGCAGTGCTTACCTAGCCGCCTACAATGAGCAGTTCTTC	TRBV20-1	-	-	TRBJ2-1
CASNFRTSPVVSQYF	TGTGCCAGTAACTTCCGGACTAGCCCCGTCGTGAGCCAGTACTTC	TRBV28	-	TRBD2	TRBJ2-4
CASSLGQGKGNQPQHF	TGTGCCAGCAGTTTGGGACAGGGGAAGGGAAATCAGCCCCAGCATTTT	TRBV28	-	TRBD1	TRBJ1-5